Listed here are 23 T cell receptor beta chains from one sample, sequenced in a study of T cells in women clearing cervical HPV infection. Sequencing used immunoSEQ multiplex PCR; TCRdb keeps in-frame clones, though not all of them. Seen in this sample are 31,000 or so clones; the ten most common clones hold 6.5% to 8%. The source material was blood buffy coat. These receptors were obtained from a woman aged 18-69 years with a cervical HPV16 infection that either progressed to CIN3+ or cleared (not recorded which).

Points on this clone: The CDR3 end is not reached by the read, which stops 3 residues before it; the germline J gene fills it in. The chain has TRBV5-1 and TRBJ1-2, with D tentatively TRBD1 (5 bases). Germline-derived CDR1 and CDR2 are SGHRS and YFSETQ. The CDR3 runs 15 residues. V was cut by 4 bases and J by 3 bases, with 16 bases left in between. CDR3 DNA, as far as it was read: TGCGCCAGCAGCCCGAGGGGAGTGACGGACTATGGC. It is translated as CASSPRGVTDYG. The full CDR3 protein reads CASSPRGVTDYGYTF.

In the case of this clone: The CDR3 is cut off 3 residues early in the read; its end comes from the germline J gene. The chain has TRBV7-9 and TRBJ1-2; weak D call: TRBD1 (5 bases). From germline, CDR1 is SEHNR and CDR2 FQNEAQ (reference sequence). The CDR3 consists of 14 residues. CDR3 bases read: TGTGCCAGCAGCCCTCCGGAGAAACGGGGGGGC. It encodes CASSPPEKRGG. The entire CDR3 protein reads CASSPPEKRGGYTF.

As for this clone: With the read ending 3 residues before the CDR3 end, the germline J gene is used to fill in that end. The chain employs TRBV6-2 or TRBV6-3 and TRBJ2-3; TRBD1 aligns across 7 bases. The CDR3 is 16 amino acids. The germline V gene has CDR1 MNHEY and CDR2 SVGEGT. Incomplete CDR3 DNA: TGTGCCAGCGCCCTGTCACCGGGACAGTTTTATCAGCCG. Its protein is CASALSPGQFYQP. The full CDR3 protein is CASALSPGQFYQPQYF.

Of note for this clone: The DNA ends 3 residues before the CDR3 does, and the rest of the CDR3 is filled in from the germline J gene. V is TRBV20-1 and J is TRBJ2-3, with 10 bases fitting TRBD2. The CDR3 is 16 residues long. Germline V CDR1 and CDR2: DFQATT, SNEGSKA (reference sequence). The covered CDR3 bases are TGCAGTGCTAGTAGGGTAGGGACTAGCGAGCAAGAGACG. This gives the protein CSASRVGTSEQET. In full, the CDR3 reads CSASRVGTSEQETQYF.

The CDR3: CASSVAEMYYNDYTF. Incomplete CDR3 DNA: TGTGCCAGCAGTGTAGCGGAGATGTACTACAATGAC. V is TRBV6-2 or TRBV6-3 and J is TRBJ1-2; D call uncertain. Read sequence stops 3 residues before the CDR3 end, and the germline J gene provides the missing end. This CDR3 spans 15 amino acids. CDR1 MNHEY and CDR2 SVGEGT come from the germline V gene.

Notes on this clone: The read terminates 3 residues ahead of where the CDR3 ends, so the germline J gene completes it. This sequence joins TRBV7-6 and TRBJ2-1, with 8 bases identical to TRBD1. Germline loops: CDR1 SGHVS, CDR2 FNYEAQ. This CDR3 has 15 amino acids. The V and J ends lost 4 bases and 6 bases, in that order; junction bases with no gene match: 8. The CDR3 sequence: CASSSGPGTGNEQFF. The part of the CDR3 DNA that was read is TGTGCCAGCAGCTCCGGACCCGGGACAGGCAATGAG.

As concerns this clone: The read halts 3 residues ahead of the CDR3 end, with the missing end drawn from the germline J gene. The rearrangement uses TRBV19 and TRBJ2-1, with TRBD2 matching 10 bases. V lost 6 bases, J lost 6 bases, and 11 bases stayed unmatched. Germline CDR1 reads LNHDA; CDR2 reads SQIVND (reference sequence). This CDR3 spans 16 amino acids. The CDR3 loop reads CASSEPGLARRNEQFF. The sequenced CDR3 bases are TGTGCCAGTAGCGAGCCGGGACTAGCGCGACGCAATGAG.

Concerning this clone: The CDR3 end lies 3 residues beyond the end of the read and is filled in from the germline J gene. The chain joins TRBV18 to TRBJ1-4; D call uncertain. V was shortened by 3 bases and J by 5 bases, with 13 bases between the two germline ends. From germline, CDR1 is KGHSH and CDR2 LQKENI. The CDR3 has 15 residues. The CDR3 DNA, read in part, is TGTGCCAGCTCACCTATTAACAGTGAAAATGAAAAA. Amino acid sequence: CASSPINSENEK. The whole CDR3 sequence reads CASSPINSENEKLFF.

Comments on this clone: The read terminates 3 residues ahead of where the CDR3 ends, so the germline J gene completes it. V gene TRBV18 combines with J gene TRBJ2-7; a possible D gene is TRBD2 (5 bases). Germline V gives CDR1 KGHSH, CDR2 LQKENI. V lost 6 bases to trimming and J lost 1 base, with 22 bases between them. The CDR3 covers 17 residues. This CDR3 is CASSPTLGNLGSYEQYF. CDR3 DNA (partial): TGTGCCAGCTCCCCTACACTAGGAAACCTGGGGTCCTACGAG.

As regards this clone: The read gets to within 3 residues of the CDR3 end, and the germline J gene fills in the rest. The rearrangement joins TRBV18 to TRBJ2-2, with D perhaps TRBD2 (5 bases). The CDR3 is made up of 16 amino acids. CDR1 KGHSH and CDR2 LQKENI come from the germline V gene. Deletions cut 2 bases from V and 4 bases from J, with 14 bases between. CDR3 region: CASSPGTAVSTGELFF. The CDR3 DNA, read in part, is TGTGCCAGCTCACCAGGTACAGCGGTATCCACCGGGGAG.

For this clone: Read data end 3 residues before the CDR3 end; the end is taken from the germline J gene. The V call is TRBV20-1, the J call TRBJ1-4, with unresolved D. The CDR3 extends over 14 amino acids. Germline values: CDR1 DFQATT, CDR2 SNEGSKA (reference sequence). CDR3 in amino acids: CSARPQSRYSPLFF. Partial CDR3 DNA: TGCAGTGCTAGACCGCAATCAAGGTATTCACCA.

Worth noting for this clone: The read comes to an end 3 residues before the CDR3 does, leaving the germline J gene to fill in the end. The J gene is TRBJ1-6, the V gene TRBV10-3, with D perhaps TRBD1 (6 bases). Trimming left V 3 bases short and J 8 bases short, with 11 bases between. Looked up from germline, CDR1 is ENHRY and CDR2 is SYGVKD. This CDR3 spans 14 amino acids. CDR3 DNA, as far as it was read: TGTGCCATCAGTGATGCGGGGGCGGATTCACCC. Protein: CAISDAGADSP. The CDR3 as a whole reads CAISDAGADSPLHF.

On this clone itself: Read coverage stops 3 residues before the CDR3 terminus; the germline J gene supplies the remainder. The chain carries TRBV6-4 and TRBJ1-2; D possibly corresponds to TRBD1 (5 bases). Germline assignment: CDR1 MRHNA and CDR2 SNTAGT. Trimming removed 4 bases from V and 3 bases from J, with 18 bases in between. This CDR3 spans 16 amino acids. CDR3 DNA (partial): TGTGCCAGCAGTGTATCACCGGCGGACATACACTATGGC. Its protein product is CASSVSPADIHYG. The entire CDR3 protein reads CASSVSPADIHYGYTF.

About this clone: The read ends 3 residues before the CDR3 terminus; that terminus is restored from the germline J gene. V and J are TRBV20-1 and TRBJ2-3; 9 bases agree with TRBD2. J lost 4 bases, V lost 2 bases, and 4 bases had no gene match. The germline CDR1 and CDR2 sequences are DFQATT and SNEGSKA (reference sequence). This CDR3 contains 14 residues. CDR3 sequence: CSARKREASDTQYF. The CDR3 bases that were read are TGCAGTGCTAGAAAGCGGGAGGCTTCAGATACG.

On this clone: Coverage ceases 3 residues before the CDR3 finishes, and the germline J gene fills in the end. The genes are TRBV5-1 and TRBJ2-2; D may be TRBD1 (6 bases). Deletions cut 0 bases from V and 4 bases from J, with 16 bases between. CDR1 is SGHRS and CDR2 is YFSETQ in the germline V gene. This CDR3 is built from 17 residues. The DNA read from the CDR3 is TGCGCCAGCAGCTTGGCGGGTATGTCAGGGGTCACCGGGGAG. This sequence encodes CASSLAGMSGVTGE. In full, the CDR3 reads CASSLAGMSGVTGELFF.

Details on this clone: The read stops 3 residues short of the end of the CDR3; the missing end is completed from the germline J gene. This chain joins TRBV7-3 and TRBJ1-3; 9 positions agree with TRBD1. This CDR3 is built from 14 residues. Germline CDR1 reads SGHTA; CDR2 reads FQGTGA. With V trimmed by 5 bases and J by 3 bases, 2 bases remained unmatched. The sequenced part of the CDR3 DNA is TGTGCCAGCAGCCCGGACAGGGGTGGAAACACC. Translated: CASSPDRGGNT. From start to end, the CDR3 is CASSPDRGGNTIYF.

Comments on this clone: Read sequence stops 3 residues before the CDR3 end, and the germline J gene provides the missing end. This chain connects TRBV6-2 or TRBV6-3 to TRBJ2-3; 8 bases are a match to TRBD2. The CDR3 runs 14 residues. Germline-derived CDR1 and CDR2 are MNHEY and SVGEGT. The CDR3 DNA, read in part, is TGTGCCAGCAGCAAAAGCGGGAGCGGGGTTTCG. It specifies CASSKSGSGVS. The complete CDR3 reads CASSKSGSGVSQYF.

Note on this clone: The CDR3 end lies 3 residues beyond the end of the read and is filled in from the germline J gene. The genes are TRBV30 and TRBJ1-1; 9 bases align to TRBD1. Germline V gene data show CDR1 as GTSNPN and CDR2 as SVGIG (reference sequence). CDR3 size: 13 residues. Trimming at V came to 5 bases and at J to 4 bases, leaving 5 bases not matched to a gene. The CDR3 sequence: CAWARDRATEAFF. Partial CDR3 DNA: TGTGCCTGGGCGCGGGACAGGGCCACTGAA.

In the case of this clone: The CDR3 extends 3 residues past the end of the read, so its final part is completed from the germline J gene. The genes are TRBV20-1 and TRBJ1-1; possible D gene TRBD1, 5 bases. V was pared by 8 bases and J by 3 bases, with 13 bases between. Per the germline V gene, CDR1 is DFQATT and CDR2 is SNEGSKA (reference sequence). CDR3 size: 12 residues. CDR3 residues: CSPSEGYTEAFF. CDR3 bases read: TGCAGTCCGTCAGAGGGGTACACTGAA.

CDR3 in amino acids: CASSDRGDFGQPQHF. The DNA read from the CDR3 is TGTGCCAGCAGTGATCGGGGGGACTTTGGTCAGCCC. This chain links TRBV2 with TRBJ1-5; D is perhaps TRBD1 (5 bases). The read halts 3 residues ahead of the CDR3 end, with the missing end drawn from the germline J gene. CDR1 is SNHLY and CDR2 is FYNNEI in the germline V gene. With 3 bases removed from V and 6 bases from J, the gap between germline ends came to 15 bases. This CDR3 spans 15 amino acids.

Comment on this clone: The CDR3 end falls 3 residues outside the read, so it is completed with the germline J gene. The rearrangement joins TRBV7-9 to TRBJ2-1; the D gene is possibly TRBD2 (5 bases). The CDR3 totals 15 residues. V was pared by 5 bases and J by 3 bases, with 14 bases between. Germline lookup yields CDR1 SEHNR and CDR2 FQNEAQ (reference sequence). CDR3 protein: CASSRSGERYNEQFF. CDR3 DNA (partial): TGTGCCAGCAGCCGAAGCGGAGAGCGCTACAATGAG.

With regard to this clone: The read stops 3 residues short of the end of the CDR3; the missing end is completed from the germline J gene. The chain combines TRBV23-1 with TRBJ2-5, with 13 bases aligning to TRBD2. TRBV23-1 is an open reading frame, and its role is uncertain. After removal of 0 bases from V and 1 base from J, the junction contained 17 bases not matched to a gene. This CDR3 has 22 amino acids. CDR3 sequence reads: CASSQSTPQGTSGEEGQETQYF. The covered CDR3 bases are TGCGCCAGCAGTCAATCGACCCCACAGGGGACTAGCGGGGAGGAGGGCCAAGAGACC.

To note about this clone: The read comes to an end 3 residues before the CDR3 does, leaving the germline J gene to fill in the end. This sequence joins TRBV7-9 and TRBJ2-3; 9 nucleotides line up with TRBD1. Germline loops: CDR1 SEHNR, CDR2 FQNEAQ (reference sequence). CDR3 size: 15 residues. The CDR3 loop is CASSPGQGGGKTQYF. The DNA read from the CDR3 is TGTGCCAGCAGCCCGGGACAGGGCGGAGGAAAGACG.